This T cell receptor (beta chain) was captured in a study of T-cell reconstitution after alpha-beta-depleted transplantation in children. Study-wide points: Several hundred rapidly expanded clones from non-depleted graft cells reportedly supplied alpha-beta T cells about two months post-transplant. Fresh T-cell production supplied most of the T-cell counts and diversity seen one year after transplant. Some patients' high day-60 TCRbeta diversity was traced to surviving recipient T cells and thymic progenitors.

The TCRbeta library was prepared with unique molecular identifiers. TCRdb reprocessed the PCR reads via MiXCR and lists one record per CDR3 protein. The sample yields around 600,000 distinct CDR3 sequences, 20% to 25% seen once. This clonotype was picked up many times. The antigen is undetermined. The source was PBMCs, mostly from graft donor cells, collected 360 days after TCRalphabeta/CD19-depleted stem cell transplant. The TCR was taken from a boy younger than two who had a stem cell transplant for acute myeloid leukemia, so the T cells may come from the graft donor.

The CDR3 region has the DNA TGTGCCAGCAGTGAAGGAATATGGACAGGGGGGGCTGAGCAGTTCTTC. Protein sequence: CASSEGIWTGGAEQFF. The chain uses TRBV25-1 and TRBJ2-1; 10 nucleotides line up with TRBD1. Germline CDR1 and CDR2: MGHDK and SYGVNS. The CDR3 sequence is 16 residues long. With V trimmed by 2 bases and J by 9 bases, 10 bases remained unmatched. The variable domain in full, with the rest retrieved from reference TRBV25-1 and TRBJ2-1, is EADIYQTPRYLVIGTGKKITLECSQTMGHDKMYWYQQDPGMELHLIHYSYGVNSTEKGDLSSESTVSRIRTEHFPLTLESARPSHTSQYLCASSEGIWTGGAEQFFGPGTRLTVL.